The 12 T cell receptor beta chains below were found in one sample sequenced in a study of T cells after yellow fever vaccination. One entry per CDR3 protein, called by TCRdb with MiXCR from the 5' RACE reads. The table has 400,000 or so distinct CDR3 sequences, roughly a sixth seen once. Sequenced material: PBMCs, taken before the yellow fever booster vaccination. All receptors come from a man aged 18 to 29 who received the YFV17D yellow fever vaccine.

The CDR3 nucleotides read TGTGCCAGCAGAGACGGGACAGGGGATACAGATACGCAGTATTTT. Protein sequence: CASRDGTGDTDTQYF. J is TRBJ2-3 and V is TRBV6-1, with 10 bases identical to TRBD1. The germline CDR1 and CDR2 sequences are MNHNS and SASEGT. The CDR3 has 15 amino acids. After removal of 6 bases from V and 3 bases from J, the junction contained 6 bases not matched to a gene.

This clonotype was found a few times. The chain links TRBV13 to TRBJ2-3; 7 positions agree with TRBD1. Germline V gene data show CDR1 as PRHDT and CDR2 as FYEKMQ (reference sequence). V was pared by 4 bases and J by 1 base, with 8 bases of the junction left unmatched. The CDR3 length is 16 residues. In nucleotides, the CDR3 is TGTGCCAGCAGCTCTTCCGACAGGGTTCGCACAGATACGCAGTATTTT. Amino acid sequence: CASSSSDRVRTDTQYF.

The J gene is TRBJ2-7, the V gene TRBV6-5; the match to TRBD2 covers 10 bases. Trimming at V came to 5 bases and at J to 1 base, leaving 5 bases not matched to a gene. CDR1 is MNHEY and CDR2 is SVGAGI in the germline V gene. The CDR3 totals 15 residues. The CDR3 protein is CASSTPSGGSYEQYF. The DNA for the CDR3 is TGTGCCAGCAGTACCCCTAGCGGGGGTTCCTACGAGCAGTACTTC.

This sequence joins TRBV7-3 and TRBJ1-1; D unclear. Germline lookup yields CDR1 SGHTA and CDR2 FQGTGA. CDR3 length equals 14 residues. The ends were cut back, 0 bases at V and 5 bases at J, with 10 bases in the middle. CDR3 bases: TGTGCCAGCAGCTTAACGTTCTCGGGGACTGAAGCTTTCTTT. Translating it yields CASSLTFSGTEAFF.

V is TRBV19 and J is TRBJ1-2; D gene ambiguous. Germline V gives CDR1 LNHDA, CDR2 SQIVND (reference sequence). CDR3 length: 14 residues. V was trimmed by 3 bases and J by 1 base, leaving 9 bases between them. The CDR3 protein is CASSIPTVNYGYTF. The CDR3, as DNA: TGTGCCAGTAGTATCCCGACGGTTAACTATGGCTACACCTTC.

This clonotype has just a few counts. The rearrangement links TRBV20-1 to TRBJ1-2, with D unclear. V lost 1 base and J 8 bases, leaving 11 bases between the germline ends. Germline V lookup: CDR1 DFQATT, CDR2 SNEGSKA (reference sequence). CDR3 length: 12 residues. This CDR3 is CSARVYVAGYTF. CDR3 nucleotides: TGCAGTGCTAGAGTGTATGTAGCCGGCTACACCTTC.

This clonotype was counted a few times. The chain employs TRBV7-2 and TRBJ2-3; 13 nucleotides align to TRBD2. V was clipped by 3 bases and J by 6 bases; unmatched bases: 3. CDR1 and CDR2 (germline): SGHTA, FQGNSA. This CDR3 has 15 amino acids. CDR3 protein: CASSLGLAGSDTQYF. As DNA, the CDR3 is TGTGCCAGCAGCTTGGGACTAGCGGGGAGCGATACGCAGTATTTT.

The chain employs TRBV20-1 and TRBJ2-5, with TRBD2 matching over 15 bases. The CDR3 sequence is 13 residues long. Germline V gene data show CDR1 as DFQATT and CDR2 as SNEGSKA (reference sequence). With 6 bases clipped from V and 5 bases from J, the junction kept 1 base outside the gene matches. The CDR3 sequence: CSAGTSGGETQYF. The CDR3, as DNA: TGCAGTGCCGGGACTAGCGGGGGGGAGACCCAGTACTTC.

This clonotype was detected a few times. J is TRBJ2-1 and V is TRBV7-2; D tentatively reads TRBD1 or TRBD2 (5 bases each). Germline V gene data show CDR1 as SGHTA and CDR2 as FQGNSA. V dropped 6 bases and J dropped 4 bases, with 16 bases sitting between them. The CDR3 sequence is 15 residues long. In DNA, the CDR3 is TGTGCCAGCAGGGGGGTCGGGACGTCATACAATGAGCAGTTCTTC. Translation gives CASRGVGTSYNEQFF. The full variable domain, in which reference TRBV7-2 and TRBJ2-1 provide the parts outside the CDR3, is GAGVSQSPSNKVTEKGKDVELRCDPISGHTALYWYRQSLGQGLEFLIYFQGNSAPDKSGLPSDRFSAERTGGSVSTLTIQRTQQEDSAVYLCASRGVGTSYNEQFFGPGTRLTVL.

CDR3 in amino acids: CASSIRTPNEQFF. The CDR3 nucleotides are TGTGCCAGTAGTATTCGGACACCCAATGAGCAGTTCTTC. The rearrangement uses TRBV19 and TRBJ2-1; TRBD1 is a possible D gene (5 bases). The CDR3 totals 13 residues. CDR1 and CDR2 from the germline V gene are LNHDA and SQIVND (reference sequence). Deletions cut 3 bases from V and 6 bases from J, with 9 bases between.

V and J are TRBV4-3 and TRBJ2-2; 7 bases are shared with TRBD1. V was clipped by 7 bases and J by 4 bases; unmatched bases: 21. CDR3 length equals 19 residues. Germline V CDR1 and CDR2: LGHNA, YSLEER. DNA for the CDR3: TGCGCCAGCAACCCAACTAAGCTCGGTCCGGCAGGGGGCACCGGGGAGCTGTTTTTT. This sequence encodes CASNPTKLGPAGGTGELFF.

The V and J genes are TRBV7-9 and TRBJ1-4; no clear D. CDR3 size: 14 residues. V gave up 7 bases and J gave up 5 bases, with 14 bases separating them. Germline CDR1 is SEHNR and CDR2 is FQNEAQ (reference sequence). CDR3 bases: TGTGCCAGCACTCAAGCGGGTACCAATGAAAAACTGTTTTTT. Translated: CASTQAGTNEKLFF. Together with reference TRBV7-9 and TRBJ1-4, the CDR3 gives the full variable domain: DTGVSQNPRHKITKRGQNVTFRCDPISEHNRLYWYRQTLGQGPEFLTYFQNEAQLEKSRLLSDRFSAERPKGSFSTLEIQRTEQGDSAMYLCASTQAGTNEKLFFGSGTQLSVL.